This TCR beta chain was profiled in a study of CD8+CD57+ T cells in acquired aplastic anemia. Study-wide results and caveats: Significant differences in CD8+ Simpson's diversity were not observed between patients and controls. Comparison of patients with controls identified almost 30 shared CD8+ CDR3 sequences.

As concerns this clonotype: The antigen is undetermined. At one of its ends the junction is not consistent with the germline gene, which may arise from a read error.

Germline V CDR1 and CDR2: PRHDT, FYEKMQ (reference sequence). The CDR3 loop spans 14 amino acids. Patients included in sequencing had previously demonstrated CD8+CD57+ cell expansion by flow cytometry. Profiling that covered TCR beta VDJ and CDR3 relied on genomic DNA as its template. In TCRdb, the reads were re-called with MiXCR into one record per CDR3 protein. The repertoire consists of about 260,000 distinct CDR3 sequences, with roughly 80% occurring once and the leading ten covering 40% to 55%. The chain joins TRBV13 to TRBJ2-7; a possible D gene is TRBD1 (5 bases). The origin of this receptor is a human donor with aplastic anemia. The sample was sorted CD4+, CD8+, or CD8+CD57+ T cells (not recorded which) from PBMCs. CDR3 sequence: CASSPRDSSYEQYF. For the CDR3, the DNA is TGCGCCAGCAGCCCGCGCGACAGCAGCTACGAGCAGTACTTC.